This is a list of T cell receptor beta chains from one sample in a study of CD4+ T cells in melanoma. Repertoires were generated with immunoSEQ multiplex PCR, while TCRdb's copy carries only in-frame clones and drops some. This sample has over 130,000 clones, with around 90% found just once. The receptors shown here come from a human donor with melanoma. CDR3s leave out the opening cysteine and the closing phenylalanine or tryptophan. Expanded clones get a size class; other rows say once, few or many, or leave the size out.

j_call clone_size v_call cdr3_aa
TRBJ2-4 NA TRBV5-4 ASSLGVAKNIQY
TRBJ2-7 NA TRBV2 ASSGEYEQY
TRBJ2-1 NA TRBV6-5 ASSLAGEGNEQF
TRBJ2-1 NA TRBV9 ASKFGAGGPGEQF
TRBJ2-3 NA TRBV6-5 ASRGASGGRDTQY
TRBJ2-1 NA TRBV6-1 ASSVTRQVGEQF
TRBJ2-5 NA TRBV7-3 ASSSDSQETQY
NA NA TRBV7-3 ASSFAGGPYEQY
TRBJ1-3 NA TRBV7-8 ASSLAGRGHQAGNTIY
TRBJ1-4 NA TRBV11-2 ASSLGGQEKLF
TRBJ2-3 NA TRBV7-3 ASSLLAGGSTDTQY
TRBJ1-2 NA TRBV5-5 ASGGTEGYGYT
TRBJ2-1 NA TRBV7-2 ASSSAQRGHEQF
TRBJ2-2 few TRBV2 ASRSTVFGELF
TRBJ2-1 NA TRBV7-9 ASSPRGVGAGEQF
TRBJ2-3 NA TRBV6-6 ASSPGTSTDTQY
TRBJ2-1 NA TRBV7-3 ASSPRMGFGIGEQF
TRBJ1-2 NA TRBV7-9 ASSPRRTTSYT
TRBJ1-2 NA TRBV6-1 ASSERKGQEKNFYGYT
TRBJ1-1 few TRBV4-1 ASSQDQGDRALNTEAF
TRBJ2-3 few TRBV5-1 ASSSKDSWIDTQY
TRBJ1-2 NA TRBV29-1 SANQQGRRNYGYT
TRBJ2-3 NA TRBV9 ASSVVTGRTDTQY
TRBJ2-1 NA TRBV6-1 ASRSGTSSYNEQF
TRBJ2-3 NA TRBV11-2 ASSLSRDRGTDTQY
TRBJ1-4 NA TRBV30 AWSRNEKLF
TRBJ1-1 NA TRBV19 ASSVTVTGEAF
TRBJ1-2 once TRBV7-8 ASSSFGGERYT
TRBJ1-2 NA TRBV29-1 SVEDNYGYT
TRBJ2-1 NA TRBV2 ASFGLPHNEQF
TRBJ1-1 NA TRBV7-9 ASRLQMNTEAF
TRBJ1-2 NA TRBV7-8 ASSLGFDYTGYT
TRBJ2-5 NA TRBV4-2 ASSRSGTSGGAGLETQY
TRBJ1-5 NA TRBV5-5 ASSTGQGLSNQPQH
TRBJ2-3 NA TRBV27 ASSPEQGTDTQY
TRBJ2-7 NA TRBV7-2 ASSARTGAGEQY
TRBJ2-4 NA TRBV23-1 ASSQSPHRAAKNIQY
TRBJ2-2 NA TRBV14 ASSQGRLAFSPNTGELF
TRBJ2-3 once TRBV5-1 ASTLDSGTDTQY
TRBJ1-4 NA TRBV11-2 ASSSGSTGEKLF
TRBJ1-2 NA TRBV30 AWFIGPTVWGYT
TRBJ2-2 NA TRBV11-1 ASSPRRAGELF
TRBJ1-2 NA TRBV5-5 ASSWDNGYT
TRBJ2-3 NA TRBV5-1 ASSLASREDTQY
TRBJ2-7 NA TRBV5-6 ASSWRAKGGYYNEQY
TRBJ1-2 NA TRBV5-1 ASSLGPGLDRGYT
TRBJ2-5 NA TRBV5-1 ASSLSQGADETQY
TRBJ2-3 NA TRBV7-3 AREPVVLPSTDTQY
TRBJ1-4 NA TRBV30 AWRRGNEKLF
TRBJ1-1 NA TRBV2 ASSTGGLGTEAF
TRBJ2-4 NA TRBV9 ASSAQQGVKNIQY
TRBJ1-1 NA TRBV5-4 ASSLYDRGSTEAF
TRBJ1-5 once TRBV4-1 ASSEGLSNQPQH
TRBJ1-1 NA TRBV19 ASRTETMNTEAF
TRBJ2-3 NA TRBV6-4 ASSNDGLGTDTQY